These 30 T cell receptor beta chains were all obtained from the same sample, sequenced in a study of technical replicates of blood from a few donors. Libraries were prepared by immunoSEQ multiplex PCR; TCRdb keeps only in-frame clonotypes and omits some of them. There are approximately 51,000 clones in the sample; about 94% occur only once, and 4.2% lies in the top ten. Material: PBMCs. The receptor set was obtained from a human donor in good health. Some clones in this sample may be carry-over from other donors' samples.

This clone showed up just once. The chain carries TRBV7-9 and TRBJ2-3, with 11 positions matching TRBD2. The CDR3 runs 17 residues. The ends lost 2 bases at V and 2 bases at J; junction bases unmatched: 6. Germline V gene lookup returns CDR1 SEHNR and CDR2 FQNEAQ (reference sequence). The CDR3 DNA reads TGTGCCAGCAGCTTAACCCAGGGACTAGCGGCCACAGATACGCAGTATTTT. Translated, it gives CASSLTQGLAATDTQYF.

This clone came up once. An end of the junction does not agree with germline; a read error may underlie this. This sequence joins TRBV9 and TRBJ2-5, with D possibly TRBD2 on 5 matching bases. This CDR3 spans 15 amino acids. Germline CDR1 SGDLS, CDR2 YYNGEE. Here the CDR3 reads CASSVAEESQKTQYF. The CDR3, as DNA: TGTGCCAGCAGCGTAGCGGAGGAAAGCCAAAAGACCCAGTACTTC.

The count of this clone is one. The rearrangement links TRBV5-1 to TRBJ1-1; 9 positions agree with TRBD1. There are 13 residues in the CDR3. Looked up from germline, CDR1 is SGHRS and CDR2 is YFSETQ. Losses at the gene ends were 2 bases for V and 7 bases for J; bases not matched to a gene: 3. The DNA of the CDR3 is TGCGCCAGCAGCTTTGACAGGGGGAATGAAGCTTTCTTT. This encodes CASSFDRGNEAFF.

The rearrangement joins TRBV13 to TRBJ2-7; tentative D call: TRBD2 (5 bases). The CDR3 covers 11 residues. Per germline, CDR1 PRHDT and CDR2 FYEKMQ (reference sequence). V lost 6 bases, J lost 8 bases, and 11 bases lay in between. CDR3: CASRSSGQQYF. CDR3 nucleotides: TGTGCCAGCAGGAGCAGCGGACAGCAGTACTTC.

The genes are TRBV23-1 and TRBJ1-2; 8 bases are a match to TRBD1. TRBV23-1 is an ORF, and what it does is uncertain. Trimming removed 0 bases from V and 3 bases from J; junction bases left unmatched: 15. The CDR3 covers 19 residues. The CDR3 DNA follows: TGCGCCAGCAGTCAATCAGGGGGGGGGAGGTTACAGGGGGACTATGGCTACACCTTC. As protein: CASSQSGGGRLQGDYGYTF.

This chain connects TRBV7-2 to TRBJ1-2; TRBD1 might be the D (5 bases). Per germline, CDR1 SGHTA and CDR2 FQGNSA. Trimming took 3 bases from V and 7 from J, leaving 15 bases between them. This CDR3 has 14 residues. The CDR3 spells CASSFQGLEGGYTF. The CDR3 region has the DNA TGTGCCAGCAGCTTTCAGGGCCTGGAGGGTGGCTACACCTTC.

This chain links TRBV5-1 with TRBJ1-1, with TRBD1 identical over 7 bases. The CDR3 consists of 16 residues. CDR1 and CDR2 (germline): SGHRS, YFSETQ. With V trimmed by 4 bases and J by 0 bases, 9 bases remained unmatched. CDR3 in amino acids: CASSGLTGVMNTEAFF. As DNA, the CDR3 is TGCGCCAGCAGCGGACTTACAGGGGTCATGAACACTGAAGCTTTCTTT.

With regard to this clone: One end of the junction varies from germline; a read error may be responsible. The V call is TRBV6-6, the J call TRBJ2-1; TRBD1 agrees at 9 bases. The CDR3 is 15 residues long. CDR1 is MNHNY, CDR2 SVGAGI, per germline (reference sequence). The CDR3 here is CASSDSGTGTNEQFF. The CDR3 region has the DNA TGTGCCAGCAGTGACTCCGGGACAGGGACAAATGAGCAGTTCTTC.

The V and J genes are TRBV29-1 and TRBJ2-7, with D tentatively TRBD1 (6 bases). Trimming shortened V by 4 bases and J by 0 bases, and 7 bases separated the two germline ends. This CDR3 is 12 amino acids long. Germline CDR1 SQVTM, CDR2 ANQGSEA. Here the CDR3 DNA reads TGCAGCGTTGGGGACAACTCCTACGAGCAGTACTTC. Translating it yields CSVGDNSYEQYF.

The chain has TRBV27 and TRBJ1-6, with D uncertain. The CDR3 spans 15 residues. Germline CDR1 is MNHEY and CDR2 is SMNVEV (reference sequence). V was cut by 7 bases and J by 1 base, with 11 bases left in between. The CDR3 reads CASMITGSYNSPLHF. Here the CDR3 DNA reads TGTGCCAGCATGATCACCGGGTCCTATAATTCACCCCTCCACTTT.

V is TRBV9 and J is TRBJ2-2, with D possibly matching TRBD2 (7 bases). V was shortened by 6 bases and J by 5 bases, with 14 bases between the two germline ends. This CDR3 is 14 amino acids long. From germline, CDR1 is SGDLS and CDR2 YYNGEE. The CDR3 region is CASTGGRRTGELFF. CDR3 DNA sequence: TGTGCCAGCACCGGGGGGCGAAGGACCGGGGAGCTGTTTTTT.

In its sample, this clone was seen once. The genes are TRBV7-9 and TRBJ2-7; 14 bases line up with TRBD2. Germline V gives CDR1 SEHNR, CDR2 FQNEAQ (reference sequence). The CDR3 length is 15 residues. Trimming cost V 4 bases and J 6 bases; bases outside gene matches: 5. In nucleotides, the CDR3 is TGTGCCAGCAGCTCGCAGGGACTAGCGGGAGTCGAGCAGTACTTC. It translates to CASSSQGLAGVEQYF.

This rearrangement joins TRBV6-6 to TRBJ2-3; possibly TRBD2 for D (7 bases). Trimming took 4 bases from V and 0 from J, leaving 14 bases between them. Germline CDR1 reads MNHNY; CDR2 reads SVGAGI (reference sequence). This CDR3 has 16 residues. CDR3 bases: TGTGCCAGCAGTTGGGGAGGGGGAGCTAGCACAGATACGCAGTATTTT. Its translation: CASSWGGGASTDTQYF.

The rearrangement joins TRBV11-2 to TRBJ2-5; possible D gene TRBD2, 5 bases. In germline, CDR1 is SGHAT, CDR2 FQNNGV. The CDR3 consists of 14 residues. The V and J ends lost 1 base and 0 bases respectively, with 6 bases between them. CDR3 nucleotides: TGTGCCAGCAGCTTAGGCGGGTACCAAGAGACCCAGTACTTC. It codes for CASSLGGYQETQYF.

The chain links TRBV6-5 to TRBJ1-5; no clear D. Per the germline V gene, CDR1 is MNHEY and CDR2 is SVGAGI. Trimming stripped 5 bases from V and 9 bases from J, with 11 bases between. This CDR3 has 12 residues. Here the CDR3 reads CASSPFNGPQHF. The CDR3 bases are TGTGCCAGCAGTCCTTTTAACGGGCCCCAGCATTTT.

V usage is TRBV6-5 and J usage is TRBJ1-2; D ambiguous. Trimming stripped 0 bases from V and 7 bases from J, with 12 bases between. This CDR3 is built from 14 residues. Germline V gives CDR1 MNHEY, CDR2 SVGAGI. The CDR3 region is CASSYSPGSGGYTF. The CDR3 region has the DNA TGTGCCAGCAGTTACTCCCCCGGAAGCGGTGGCTACACCTTC.

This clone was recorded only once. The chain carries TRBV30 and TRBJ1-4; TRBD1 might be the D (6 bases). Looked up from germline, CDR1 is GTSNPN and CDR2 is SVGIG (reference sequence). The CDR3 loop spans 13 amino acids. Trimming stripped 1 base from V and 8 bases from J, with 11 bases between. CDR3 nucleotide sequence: TGTGCCTGGAGTGGACAGGCTCTGGAAAAACTGTTTTTT. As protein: CAWSGQALEKLFF.

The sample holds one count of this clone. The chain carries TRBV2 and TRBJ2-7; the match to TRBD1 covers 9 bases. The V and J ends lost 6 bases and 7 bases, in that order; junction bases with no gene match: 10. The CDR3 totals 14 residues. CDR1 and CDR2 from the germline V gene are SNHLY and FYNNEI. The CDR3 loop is CASSPDRGVGEQYF. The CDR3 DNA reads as TGTGCCAGCAGCCCAGACAGGGGGGTGGGAGAGCAGTACTTC.

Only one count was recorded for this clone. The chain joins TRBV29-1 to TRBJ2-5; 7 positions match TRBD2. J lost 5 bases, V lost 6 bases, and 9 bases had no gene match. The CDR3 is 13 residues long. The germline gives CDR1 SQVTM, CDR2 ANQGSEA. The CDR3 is CSVPGRGRETQYF. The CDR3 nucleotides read TGCAGCGTCCCGGGGAGGGGTAGGGAGACCCAGTACTTC.

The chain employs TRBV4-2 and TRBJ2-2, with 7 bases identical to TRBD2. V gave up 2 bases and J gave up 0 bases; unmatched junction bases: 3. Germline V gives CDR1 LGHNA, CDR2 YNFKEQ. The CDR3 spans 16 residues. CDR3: CASSQRDYANTGELFF. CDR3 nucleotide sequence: TGTGCCAGCAGCCAACGGGACTACGCGAACACCGGGGAGCTGTTTTTT.

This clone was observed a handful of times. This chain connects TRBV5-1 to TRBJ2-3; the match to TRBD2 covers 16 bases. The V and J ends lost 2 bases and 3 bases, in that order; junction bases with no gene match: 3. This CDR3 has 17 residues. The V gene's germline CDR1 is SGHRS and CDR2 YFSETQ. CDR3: CASSLPGLAGGTDTQYF. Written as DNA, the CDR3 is TGCGCCAGCAGCTTACCGGGACTAGCGGGAGGGACAGATACGCAGTATTTT.

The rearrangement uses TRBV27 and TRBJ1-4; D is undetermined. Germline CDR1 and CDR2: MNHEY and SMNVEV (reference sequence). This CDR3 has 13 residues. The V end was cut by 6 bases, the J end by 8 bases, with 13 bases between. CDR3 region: CASRFLSGEKLFF. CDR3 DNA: TGTGCCAGCAGATTTTTATCCGGGGAAAAACTGTTTTTT.

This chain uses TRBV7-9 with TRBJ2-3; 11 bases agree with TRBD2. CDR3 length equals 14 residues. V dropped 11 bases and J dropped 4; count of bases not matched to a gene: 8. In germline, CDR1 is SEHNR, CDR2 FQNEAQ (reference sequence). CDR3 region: CAGRLAGGADTQYF. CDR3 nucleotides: TGTGCCGGGAGGCTAGCGGGAGGAGCAGATACGCAGTATTTT.

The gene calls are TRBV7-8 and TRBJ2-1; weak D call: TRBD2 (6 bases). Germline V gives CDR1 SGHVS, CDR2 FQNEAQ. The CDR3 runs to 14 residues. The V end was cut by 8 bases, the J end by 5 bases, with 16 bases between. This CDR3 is CASHRRGGNNEQFF. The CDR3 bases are TGTGCCAGCCACCGTAGGGGAGGCAACAATGAGCAGTTCTTC. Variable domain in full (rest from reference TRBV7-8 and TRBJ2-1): GAGVSQSPRYKVAKRGQDVALRCDPISGHVSLFWYQQALGQGPEFLTYFQNEAQLDKSGLPSDRFFAERPEGSVSTLKIQRTQQEDSAVYLCASHRRGGNNEQFFGPGTRLTVL.

The CDR3 reads CASSLVGQRSEAFF. In DNA, the CDR3 is TGTGCCAGCAGCTTGGTTGGACAGAGGTCTGAAGCTTTCTTT. The genes are TRBV5-4 and TRBJ1-1; D is perhaps TRBD1 (6 bases). The V gene lost 0 bases and the J gene lost 6 bases, with 12 bases spanning the gap. The CDR3 spans 14 residues. CDR1 is SGHNT, CDR2 YYREEE, per germline (reference sequence).

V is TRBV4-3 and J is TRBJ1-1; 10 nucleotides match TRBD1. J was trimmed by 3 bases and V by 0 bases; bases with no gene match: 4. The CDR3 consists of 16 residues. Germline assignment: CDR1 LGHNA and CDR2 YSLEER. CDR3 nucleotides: TGCGCCAGCAGCCAAGATCTTGGGACAGGGGACACTGAAGCTTTCTTT. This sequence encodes CASSQDLGTGDTEAFF.

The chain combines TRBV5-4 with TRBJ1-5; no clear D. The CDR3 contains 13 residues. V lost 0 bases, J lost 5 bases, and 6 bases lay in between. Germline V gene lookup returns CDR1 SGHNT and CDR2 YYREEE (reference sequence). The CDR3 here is CASSLGPDQPQHF. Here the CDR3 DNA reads TGTGCCAGCAGCTTGGGGCCCGATCAGCCCCAGCATTTT.

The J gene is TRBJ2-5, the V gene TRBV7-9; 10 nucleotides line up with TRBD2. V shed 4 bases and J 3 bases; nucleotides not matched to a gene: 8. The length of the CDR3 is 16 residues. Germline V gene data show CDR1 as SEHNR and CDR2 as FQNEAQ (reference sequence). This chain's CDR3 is CASSWGLAGGEETQYF. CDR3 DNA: TGTGCCAGCAGCTGGGGTTTAGCGGGGGGCGAAGAGACCCAGTACTTC.

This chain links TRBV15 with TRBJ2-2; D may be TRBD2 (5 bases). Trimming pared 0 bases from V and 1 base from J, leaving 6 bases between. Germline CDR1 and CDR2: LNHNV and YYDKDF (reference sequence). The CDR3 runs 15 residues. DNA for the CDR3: TGTGCCACCAGCAGAGATGGACTGAACACCGGGGAGCTGTTTTTT. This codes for CATSRDGLNTGELFF.

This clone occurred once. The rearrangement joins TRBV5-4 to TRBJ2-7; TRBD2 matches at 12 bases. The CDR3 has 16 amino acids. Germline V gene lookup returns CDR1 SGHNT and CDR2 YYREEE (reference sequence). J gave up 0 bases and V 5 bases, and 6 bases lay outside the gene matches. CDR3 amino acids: CASRPGLAGTSYEQYF. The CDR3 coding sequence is TGTGCCAGCAGACCCGGACTAGCGGGGACCTCCTACGAGCAGTACTTC.